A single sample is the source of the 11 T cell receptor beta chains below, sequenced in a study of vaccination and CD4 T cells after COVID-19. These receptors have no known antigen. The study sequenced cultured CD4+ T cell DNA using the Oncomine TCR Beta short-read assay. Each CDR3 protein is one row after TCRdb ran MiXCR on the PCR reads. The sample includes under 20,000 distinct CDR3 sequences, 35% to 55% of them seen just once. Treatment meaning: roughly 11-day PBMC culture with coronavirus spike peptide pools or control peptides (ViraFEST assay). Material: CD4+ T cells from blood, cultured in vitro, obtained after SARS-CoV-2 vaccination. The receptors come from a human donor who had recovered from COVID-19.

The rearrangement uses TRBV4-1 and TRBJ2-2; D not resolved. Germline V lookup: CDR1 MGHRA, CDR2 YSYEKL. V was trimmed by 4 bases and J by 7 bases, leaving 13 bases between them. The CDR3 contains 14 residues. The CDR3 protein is CASSPLGVGGELFF. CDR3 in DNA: TGCGCCAGCAGCCCCCTGGGTGTGGGCGGGGAGCTGTTTTTT.

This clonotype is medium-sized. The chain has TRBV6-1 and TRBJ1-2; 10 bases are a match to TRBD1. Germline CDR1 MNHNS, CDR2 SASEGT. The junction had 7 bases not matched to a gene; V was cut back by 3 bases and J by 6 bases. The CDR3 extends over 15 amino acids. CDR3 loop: CASSEKRGQGNGYTF. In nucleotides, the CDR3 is TGTGCCAGCAGTGAGAAAAGGGGACAGGGGAATGGCTACACCTTC.

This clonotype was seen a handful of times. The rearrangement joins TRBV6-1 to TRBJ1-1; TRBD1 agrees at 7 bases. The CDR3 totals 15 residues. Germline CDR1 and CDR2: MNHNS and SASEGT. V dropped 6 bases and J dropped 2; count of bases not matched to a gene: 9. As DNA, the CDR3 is TGTGCCAGCAGCCCCCCAGGGGGAGGCAACACTGAAGCTTTCTTT. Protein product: CASSPPGGGNTEAFF.

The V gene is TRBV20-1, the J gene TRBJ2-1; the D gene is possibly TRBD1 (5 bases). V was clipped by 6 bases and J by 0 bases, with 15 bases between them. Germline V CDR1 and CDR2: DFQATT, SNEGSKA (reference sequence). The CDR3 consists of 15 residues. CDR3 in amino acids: CSAGRRQSSYNEQFF. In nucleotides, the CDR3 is TGCAGTGCCGGCCGGAGACAGAGCTCCTACAATGAGCAGTTCTTC.

CDR3 residues: CATSRERAGDASYEQYF. In DNA, the CDR3 is TGTGCCACCAGCAGAGAGAGAGCGGGGGATGCCTCCTACGAGCAGTACTTC. The V call is TRBV15, the J call TRBJ2-7; 8 bases match TRBD2. There are 17 residues in the CDR3. CDR1 is LNHNV and CDR2 is YYDKDF in the germline V gene (reference sequence). J lost 0 bases, V lost 0 bases, and 7 bases had no gene match.

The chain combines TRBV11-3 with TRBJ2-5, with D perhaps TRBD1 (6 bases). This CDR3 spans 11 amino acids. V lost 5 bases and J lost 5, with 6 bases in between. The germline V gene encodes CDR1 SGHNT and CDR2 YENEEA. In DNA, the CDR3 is TGTGCCAGCAGCACAGGGGAGACCCAGTACTTC. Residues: CASSTGETQYF.

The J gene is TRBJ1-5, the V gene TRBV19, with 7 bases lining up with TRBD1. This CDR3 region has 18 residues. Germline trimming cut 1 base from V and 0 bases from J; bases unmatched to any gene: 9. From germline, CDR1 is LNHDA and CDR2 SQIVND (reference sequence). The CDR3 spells CASSIGLRDSYSNQPQHF. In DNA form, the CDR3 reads TGTGCCAGTAGTATAGGACTCCGGGACAGTTATAGCAATCAGCCCCAGCATTTT. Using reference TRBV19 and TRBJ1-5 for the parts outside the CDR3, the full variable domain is DGGITQSPKYLFRKEGQNVTLSCEQNLNHDAMYWYRQDPGQGLRLIYYSQIVNDFQKGDIAEGYSVSREKKESFPLTVTSAQKNPTAFYLCASSIGLRDSYSNQPQHFGDGTRLSIL.

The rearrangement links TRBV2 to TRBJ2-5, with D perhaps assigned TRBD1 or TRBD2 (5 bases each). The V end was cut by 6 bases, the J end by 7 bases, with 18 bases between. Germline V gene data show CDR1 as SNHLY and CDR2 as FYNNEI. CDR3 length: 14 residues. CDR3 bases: TGTGCCAGCAGAGGGGACCTAGGGGCCGGGACCCAGTACTTC. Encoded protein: CASRGDLGAGTQYF.

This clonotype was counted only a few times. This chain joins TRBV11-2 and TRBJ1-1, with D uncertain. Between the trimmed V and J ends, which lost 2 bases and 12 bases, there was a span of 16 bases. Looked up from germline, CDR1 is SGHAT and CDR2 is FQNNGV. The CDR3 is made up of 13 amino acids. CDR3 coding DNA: TGTGCCAGCAGCTTATCTGAGGCCAGCGGGACTTTCTTT. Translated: CASSLSEASGTFF.

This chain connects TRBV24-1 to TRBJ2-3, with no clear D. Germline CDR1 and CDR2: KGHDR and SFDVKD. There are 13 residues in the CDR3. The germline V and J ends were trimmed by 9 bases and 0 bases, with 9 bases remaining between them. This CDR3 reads CATSNPSTDTQYF. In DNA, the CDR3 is TGTGCCACCTCGAACCCTAGCACAGATACGCAGTATTTT.

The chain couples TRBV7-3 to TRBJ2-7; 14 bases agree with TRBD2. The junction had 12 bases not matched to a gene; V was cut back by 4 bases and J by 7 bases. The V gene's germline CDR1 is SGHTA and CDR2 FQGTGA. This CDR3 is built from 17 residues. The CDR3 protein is CASSSAPGTSGRNEQYF. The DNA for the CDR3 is TGTGCCAGCAGCTCAGCACCCGGGACTAGCGGGAGAAATGAGCAGTACTTC.